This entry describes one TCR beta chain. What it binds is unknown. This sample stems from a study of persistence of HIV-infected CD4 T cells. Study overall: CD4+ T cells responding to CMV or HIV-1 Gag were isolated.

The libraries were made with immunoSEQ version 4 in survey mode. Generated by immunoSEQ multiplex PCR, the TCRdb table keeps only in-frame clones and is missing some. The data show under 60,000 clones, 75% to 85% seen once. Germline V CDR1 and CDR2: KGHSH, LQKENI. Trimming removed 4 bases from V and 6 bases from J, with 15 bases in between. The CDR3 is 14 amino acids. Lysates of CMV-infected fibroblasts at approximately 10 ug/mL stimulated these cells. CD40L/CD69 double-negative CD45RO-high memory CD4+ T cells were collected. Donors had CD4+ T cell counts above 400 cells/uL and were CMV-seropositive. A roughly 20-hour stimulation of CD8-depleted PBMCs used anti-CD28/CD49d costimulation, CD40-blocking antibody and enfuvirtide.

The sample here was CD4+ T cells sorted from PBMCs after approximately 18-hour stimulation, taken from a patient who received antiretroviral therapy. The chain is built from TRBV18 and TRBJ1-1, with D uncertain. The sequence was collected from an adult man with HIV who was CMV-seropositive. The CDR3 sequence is CASSLDTGRPEAFF. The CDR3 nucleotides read TGTGCCAGCTCACTAGATACGGGTCGACCTGAAGCTTTCTTT.